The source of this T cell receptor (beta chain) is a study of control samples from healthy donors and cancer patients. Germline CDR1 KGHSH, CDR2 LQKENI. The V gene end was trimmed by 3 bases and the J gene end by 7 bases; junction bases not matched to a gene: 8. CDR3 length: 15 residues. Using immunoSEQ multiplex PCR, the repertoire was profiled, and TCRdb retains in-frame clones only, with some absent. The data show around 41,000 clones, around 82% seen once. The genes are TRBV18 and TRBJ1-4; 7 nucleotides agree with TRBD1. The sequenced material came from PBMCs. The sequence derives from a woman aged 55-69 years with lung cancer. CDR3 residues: CASSPRQGSGEKLFF. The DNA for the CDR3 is TGTGCCAGCTCACCGAGACAGGGATCCGGTGAAAAACTGTTTTTT.